The rows below give T cell receptor beta chains drawn from one sample of a study of Graves' ophthalmopathy and Graves' hyperthyroidism. Using its own MiXCR run on the multiplex PCR reads, TCRdb lists one record per CDR3 protein. The table shows nearly 400,000 distinct CDR3 sequences, with about a sixth occurring only once. Material: peripheral blood. The receptors here all came from a woman aged 18-35 years with Graves' ophthalmopathy. Each CDR3 is given with its conserved first and last residue. The D gene is left open where the match is weak. Rows give clone size only sometimes, using once, few, many, or a class for an expanded clone.

V gene	D gene	J gene	clone size	CDR3 length	CDR3 protein	CDR3 DNA
TRBV2	NA	TRBJ2-7	many	16	CASSVSGHPISYEQYF	TGTGCCAGCAGTGTCTCGGGACACCCTATCTCCTACGAGCAGTACTTC
TRBV6-1	NA	TRBJ1-5	NA	14	CASSEQGPSGPQHF	TGTGCCAGCAGTGAACAAGGGCCCAGTGGGCCCCAGCATTTT
TRBV12-5	NA	TRBJ2-5	many	16	CASGLEQGRSGETQYF	TGTGCTAGTGGTTTGGAACAGGGGAGGTCCGGAGAGACCCAGTACTTC
TRBV12-3/TRBV12-4	NA	TRBJ2-5	few	17	CASSQDRGPSAGETQYF	TGTGCCAGCAGCCAAGACCGCGGGCCATCCGCCGGGGAGACCCAGTACTTC
TRBV2	NA	TRBJ1-6	many	14	CASSDSGPGTPLHF	TGTGCCAGCAGTGATTCAGGACCCGGGACACCCCTCCACTTT
TRBV6-1	TRBD2	TRBJ2-2	many	14	CASSGRASTGELFF	TGTGCCAGCAGCGGGAGGGCCAGTACCGGGGAGCTGTTTTTT
TRBV20-1	NA	TRBJ1-2	many	13	CSASPGLNYGYTF	TGCAGTGCTAGCCCCGGGCTCAACTATGGCTACACCTTC
TRBV6-2/TRBV6-3	TRBD2	TRBJ2-2	NA	16	CASIKAGSANTGELFF	TGTGCCAGCATCAAAGCGGGAAGCGCGAACACCGGGGAGCTGTTTTTT
TRBV4-2	NA	TRBJ1-2	many	14	CASSPRQLDYGYTF	TGTGCCAGCAGCCCTCGACAGTTGGACTATGGCTACACCTTC
TRBV5-5	TRBD1	TRBJ1-2	many	16	CASSDNRDRANYGYTF	TGTGCCAGCAGCGATAACCGGGACAGAGCAAACTATGGCTACACCTTC
TRBV6-1	TRBD1	TRBJ1-1	many	13	CASSRQGYTEAFF	TGTGCCAGCAGTCGACAGGGGTACACTGAAGCTTTCTTT
TRBV27	NA	TRBJ1-5	many	14	CASSLGLGAQPQHF	TGTGCCAGCAGTTTAGGGCTGGGCGCTCAGCCCCAGCATTTT
TRBV30	NA	TRBJ1-1	many	13	CAWSTGMNTEAFF	TGTGCCTGGAGTACAGGGATGAACACTGAAGCTTTCTTT
TRBV15	NA	TRBJ2-7	NA	12	CATSSSSERQYF	TGTGCCACCAGCAGTTCCTCGGAGAGGCAGTACTTC
TRBV6-2/TRBV6-3	NA	TRBJ1-2	many	14	CASKYARRVYGYTF	TGTGCCAGCAAGTACGCCCGTCGCGTCTATGGCTACACCTTC
TRBV6-2/TRBV6-3	NA	TRBJ1-1	few	14	CASRPADRNTEAFF	TGTGCCAGCAGACCCGCCGACAGGAACACTGAAGCTTTCTTT
TRBV13	TRBD1	TRBJ1-1	many	17	CASSFGTGGAARTEAFF	TGTGCCAGCAGCTTCGGGACAGGGGGGGCGGCGCGCACTGAAGCTTTCTTT
TRBV27	NA	TRBJ1-5	many	15	CASSSSGLGRQPQHF	TGTGCCAGCAGTTCATCAGGTCTCGGAAGACAGCCCCAGCATTTT
TRBV19	NA	TRBJ2-7	NA	16	CASSILGDAANYEQYF	TGTGCCAGTAGTATATTGGGGGATGCCGCTAACTACGAGCAGTACTTC
TRBV28	TRBD2	TRBJ2-7	few	16	CASSGDGSGLGDEQYF	TGTGCCAGCAGCGGAGATGGGAGCGGACTAGGGGACGAGCAGTACTTC
TRBV19	TRBD1	TRBJ1-2	NA	14	CASSIGQGAQGYTF	TGTGCCAGTAGTATCGGACAGGGGGCCCAGGGCTACACCTTC
TRBV5-6	NA	TRBJ2-5	NA	14	CASSLERKGETQYF	TGTGCCAGCAGCTTGGAGCGGAAGGGAGAGACCCAGTACTTC
TRBV5-1	NA	TRBJ2-7	many	15	CASSLAYSQTYEQYF	TGCGCCAGCAGCTTGGCTTACTCCCAAACCTACGAGCAGTACTTC
TRBV24-1	NA	TRBJ2-2	many	13	CATTDRDTGELFF	TGTGCCACCACGGACAGAGACACCGGGGAGCTGTTTTTT
TRBV30	NA	TRBJ1-1	many	13	CAGRRVWNTEAFF	TGTGCCGGGAGGAGGGTGTGGAACACTGAAGCTTTCTTT
TRBV28	NA	TRBJ1-3	many	15	CASSFGVLSGNTIYF	TGTGCCAGCAGTTTCGGAGTGCTCTCTGGAAACACCATATATTTT
TRBV28	NA	TRBJ1-1	many	13	CASTVIMNTEAFF	TGTGCCAGCACGGTCATCATGAACACTGAAGCTTTCTTT
TRBV12-3/TRBV12-4	TRBD2	TRBJ2-5	NA	15	CASSPRTSGSETQYF	TGTGCCAGCAGTCCTAGGACTAGCGGGAGTGAGACCCAGTACTTC
TRBV28	TRBD1	TRBJ2-7	many	15	CASSISRGSGYEQYF	TGTGCCAGCAGTATAAGCAGGGGGTCGGGCTACGAGCAGTACTTC
TRBV6-5	NA	TRBJ1-5	many	16	CASSPTWKGRTKPQHF	TGTGCCAGCAGCCCCACATGGAAGGGGCGCACCAAGCCCCAGCATTTT
TRBV13	NA	TRBJ1-1	many	15	CASSPGVAQNTEAFF	TGTGCCAGCTCCCCTGGGGTGGCCCAGAACACTGAAGCTTTCTTT
TRBV12-3/TRBV12-4	NA	TRBJ1-3	NA	14	CASKLGGSGNTIYF	TGTGCCAGCAAACTCGGGGGCTCTGGAAACACCATATATTTT
TRBV3-1	TRBD2	TRBJ2-7	few	14	CASSTWTSGGYQYF	TGTGCCAGCAGCACCTGGACTAGCGGGGGTTACCAGTACTTC
TRBV12-3/TRBV12-4	NA	TRBJ1-6	many	14	CASSSQGNNSPLHF	TGTGCCAGCAGTTCCCAGGGCAATAATTCACCCCTCCACTTT
TRBV6-5	NA	TRBJ1-1	many	14	CASSSRGMNTEAFF	TGTGCCAGCAGTTCCAGGGGTATGAACACTGAAGCTTTCTTT
TRBV20-1	NA	TRBJ1-1	many	19	CSARTSPWGHSITNTEAFF	TGCAGTGCTAGGACGAGCCCGTGGGGACACAGCATTACAAACACTGAAGCTTTCTTT
TRBV6-4	NA	TRBJ1-5	many	17	CASSPNRVFGSNQPQHF	TGTGCCAGCAGTCCGAACAGGGTTTTTGGGAGCAATCAGCCCCAGCATTTT
TRBV6-2/TRBV6-3	NA	TRBJ1-5	many	13	CASSYRDNQPQHF	TGTGCCAGCAGTTACAGGGACAATCAGCCCCAGCATTTT
TRBV7-2	TRBD2	TRBJ2-5	NA	16	CASSLYLREGRETQYF	TGTGCCAGCTCATTATACTTGCGGGAGGGCCGTGAGACCCAGTACTTC
TRBV28	NA	TRBJ1-5	many	14	CASSPYTGSQPQHF	TGTGCCAGCAGCCCTTACACAGGGAGCCAGCCCCAGCATTTT
TRBV7-2	TRBD1	TRBJ2-7	NA	14	CASSLGQGQYEQYF	TGTGCCAGCAGCCTAGGACAGGGGCAGTACGAGCAGTACTTC
TRBV4-3	NA	TRBJ1-2	NA	14	CASSPLGGARGYTF	TGCGCCAGCAGCCCCCTAGGGGGGGCGCGGGGCTACACCTTC
TRBV7-9	NA	TRBJ1-5	few	14	CASSFTGREQPQHF	TGTGCCAGCAGCTTTACAGGGAGGGAGCAGCCCCAGCATTTT
TRBV6-5	TRBD1	TRBJ1-6	many	16	CASSYSQGAVNSPLHF	TGTGCCAGCAGTTACTCACAGGGGGCGGTGAATTCACCCCTCCACTTT
TRBV6-5	NA	TRBJ2-7	many	12	CASSPDLMEQYF	TGTGCCAGCAGCCCAGATTTGATGGAGCAGTACTTC
TRBV19	NA	TRBJ1-1	NA	12	CASRGANTEAFF	TGTGCCAGTCGGGGCGCGAACACTGAAGCTTTCTTT
TRBV27	NA	TRBJ2-5	NA	14	CASSFYGPRETQYF	TGTGCCAGCAGTTTTTACGGGCCAAGGGAGACCCAGTACTTC
TRBV7-1	TRBD1	TRBJ2-1	NA	18	CASSPREGWTGIYEGQFF	TGTGCCAGCAGCCCAAGGGAAGGCTGGACAGGAATATACGAGGGGCAGTTCTTC
TRBV27	NA	TRBJ1-1	NA	15	CASSFRGRGDTEAFF	TGTGCCAGCAGTTTTAGGGGACGAGGGGATACTGAAGCTTTCTTT
TRBV2	NA	TRBJ1-1	many	13	CASIGGLRTEAFF	TGTGCCAGCATTGGGGGGCTGAGGACTGAAGCTTTCTTT
TRBV15	TRBD2	TRBJ2-5	NA	15	CATSRDLTSAETQYF	TGTGCCACCAGCAGAGATTTGACTAGCGCAGAGACCCAGTACTTC